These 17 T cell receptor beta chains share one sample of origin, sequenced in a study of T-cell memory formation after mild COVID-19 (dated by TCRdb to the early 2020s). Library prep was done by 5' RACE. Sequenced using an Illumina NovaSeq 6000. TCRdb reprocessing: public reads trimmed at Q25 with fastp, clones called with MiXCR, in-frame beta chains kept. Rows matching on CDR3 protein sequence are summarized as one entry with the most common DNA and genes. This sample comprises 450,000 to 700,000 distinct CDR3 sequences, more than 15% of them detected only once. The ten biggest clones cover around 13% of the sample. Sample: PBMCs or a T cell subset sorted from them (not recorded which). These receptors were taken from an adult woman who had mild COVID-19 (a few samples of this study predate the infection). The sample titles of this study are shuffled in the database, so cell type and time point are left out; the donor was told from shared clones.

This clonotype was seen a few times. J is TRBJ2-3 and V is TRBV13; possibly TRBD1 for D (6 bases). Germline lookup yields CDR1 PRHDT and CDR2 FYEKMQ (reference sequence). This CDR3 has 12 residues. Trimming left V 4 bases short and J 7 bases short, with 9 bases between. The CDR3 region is CASSSTGNTQYF. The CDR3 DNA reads TGTGCCAGCAGCTCTACAGGGAATACGCAGTATTTT.

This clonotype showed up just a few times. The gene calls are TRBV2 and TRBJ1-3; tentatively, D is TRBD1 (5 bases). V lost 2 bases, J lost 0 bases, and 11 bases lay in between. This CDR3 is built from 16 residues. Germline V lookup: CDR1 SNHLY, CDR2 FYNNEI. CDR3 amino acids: CASSETDGTSGNTIYF. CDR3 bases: TGTGCCAGCAGTGAAACAGACGGGACCTCTGGAAACACCATATATTTT.

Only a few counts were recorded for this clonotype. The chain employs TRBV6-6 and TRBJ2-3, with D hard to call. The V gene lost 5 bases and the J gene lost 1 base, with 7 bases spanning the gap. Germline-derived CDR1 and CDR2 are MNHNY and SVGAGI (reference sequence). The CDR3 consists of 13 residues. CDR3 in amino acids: CASSIGGTDTQYF. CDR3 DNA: TGTGCCAGCAGTATTGGGGGCACAGATACGCAGTATTTT.

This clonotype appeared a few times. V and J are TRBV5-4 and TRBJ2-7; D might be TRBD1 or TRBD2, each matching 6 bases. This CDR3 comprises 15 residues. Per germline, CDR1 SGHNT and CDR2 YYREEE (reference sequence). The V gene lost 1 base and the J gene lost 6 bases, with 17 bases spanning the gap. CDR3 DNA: TGTGCCAGCAGCTTGTCCGGGGGCTCAGGAACCGAGCAGTACTTC. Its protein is CASSLSGGSGTEQYF.

Here the CDR3 reads CASSPQGFPSYEQYF. The DNA for the CDR3 is TGTGCCAGCAGTCCTCAAGGGTTCCCCTCCTACGAGCAGTACTTC. The chain uses TRBV27 and TRBJ2-7; D not resolved. Trimming stripped 5 bases from V and 0 bases from J, with 14 bases between. This CDR3 comprises 15 residues. Per germline, CDR1 MNHEY and CDR2 SMNVEV (reference sequence).

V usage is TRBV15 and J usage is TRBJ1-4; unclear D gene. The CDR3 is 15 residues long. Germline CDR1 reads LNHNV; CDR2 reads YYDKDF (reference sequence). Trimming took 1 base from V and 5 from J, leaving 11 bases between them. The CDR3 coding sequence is TGTGCCACCAGCAGAGCCCGGGGTGTGAATGAAAAACTGTTTTTT. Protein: CATSRARGVNEKLFF.

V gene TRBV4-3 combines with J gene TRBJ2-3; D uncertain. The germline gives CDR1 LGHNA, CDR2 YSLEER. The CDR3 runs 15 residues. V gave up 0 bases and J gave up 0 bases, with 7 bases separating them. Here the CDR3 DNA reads TGCGCCAGCAGCCAAGACTACAGTAGCACAGATACGCAGTATTTT. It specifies CASSQDYSSTDTQYF.

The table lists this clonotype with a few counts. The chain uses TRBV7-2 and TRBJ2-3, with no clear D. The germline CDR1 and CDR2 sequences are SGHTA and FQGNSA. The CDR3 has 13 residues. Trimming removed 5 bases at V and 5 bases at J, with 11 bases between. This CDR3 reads CASSGQTRDTQYF. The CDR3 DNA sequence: TGTGCCAGCAGCGGGCAGACGAGAGATACGCAGTATTTT.

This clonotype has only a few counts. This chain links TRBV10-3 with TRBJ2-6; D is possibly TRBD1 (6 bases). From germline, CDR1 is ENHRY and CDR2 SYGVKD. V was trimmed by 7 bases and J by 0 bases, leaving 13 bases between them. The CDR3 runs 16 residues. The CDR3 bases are TGTGCCATCAAAACAGGGCCCGACTCTGGGGCCAACGTCCTGACTTTC. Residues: CAIKTGPDSGANVLTF.

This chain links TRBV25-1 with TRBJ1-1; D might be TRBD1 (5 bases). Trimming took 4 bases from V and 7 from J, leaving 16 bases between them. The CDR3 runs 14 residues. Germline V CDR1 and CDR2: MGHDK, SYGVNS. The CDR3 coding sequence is TGTGCCAGCAGTGCGTCCTGGGACGGCAGTGAAGCTTTCTTT. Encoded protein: CASSASWDGSEAFF.

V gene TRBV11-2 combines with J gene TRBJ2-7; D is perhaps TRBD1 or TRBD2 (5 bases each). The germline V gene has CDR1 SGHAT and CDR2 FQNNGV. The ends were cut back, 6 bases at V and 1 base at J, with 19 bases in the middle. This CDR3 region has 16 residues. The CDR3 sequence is CASSRPPGRDSYEQYF. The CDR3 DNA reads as TGTGCCAGCAGTAGACCTCCGGGACGGGATTCCTACGAGCAGTACTTC.

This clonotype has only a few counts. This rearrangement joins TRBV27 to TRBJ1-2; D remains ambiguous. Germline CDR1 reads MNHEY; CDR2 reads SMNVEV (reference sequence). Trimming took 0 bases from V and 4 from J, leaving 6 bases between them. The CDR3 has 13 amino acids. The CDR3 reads CASSLSTAYGYTF. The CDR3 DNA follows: TGTGCCAGCAGTTTATCGACCGCCTATGGCTACACCTTC.

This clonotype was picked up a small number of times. CDR3 protein: CASSFPGQGDIQYF. The CDR3 bases are TGTGCCAGCAGCTTTCCGGGACAGGGGGACATTCAGTACTTC. The chain uses TRBV7-8 and TRBJ2-4; 11 bases map to TRBD1. Germline CDR1 is SGHVS and CDR2 is FQNEAQ. The junction had 3 bases not matched to a gene; V was cut back by 3 bases and J by 8 bases. CDR3 length equals 14 residues.

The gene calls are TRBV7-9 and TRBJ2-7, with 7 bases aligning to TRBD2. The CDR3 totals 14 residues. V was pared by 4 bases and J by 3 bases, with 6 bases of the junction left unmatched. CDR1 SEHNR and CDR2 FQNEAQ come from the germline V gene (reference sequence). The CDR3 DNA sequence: TGTGCCAGCAGCTCGGACGGGGGGTTCTACGAGCAGTACTTC. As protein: CASSSDGGFYEQYF.

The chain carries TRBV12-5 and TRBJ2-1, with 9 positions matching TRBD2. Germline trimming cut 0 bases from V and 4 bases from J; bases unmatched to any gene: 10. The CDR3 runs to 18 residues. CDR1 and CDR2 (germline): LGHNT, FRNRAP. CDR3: CASGLVRQAGGNYNEQFF. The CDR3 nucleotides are TGTGCTAGTGGTTTGGTACGGCAAGCGGGAGGAAATTACAATGAGCAGTTCTTC.

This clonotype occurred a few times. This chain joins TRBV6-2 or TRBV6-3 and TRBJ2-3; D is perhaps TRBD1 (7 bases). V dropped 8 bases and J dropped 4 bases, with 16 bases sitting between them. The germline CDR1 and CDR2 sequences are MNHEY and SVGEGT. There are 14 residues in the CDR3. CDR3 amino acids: CASGGTVRSDTQYF. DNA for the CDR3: TGTGCCAGCGGAGGGACAGTTAGATCAGATACGCAGTATTTT.

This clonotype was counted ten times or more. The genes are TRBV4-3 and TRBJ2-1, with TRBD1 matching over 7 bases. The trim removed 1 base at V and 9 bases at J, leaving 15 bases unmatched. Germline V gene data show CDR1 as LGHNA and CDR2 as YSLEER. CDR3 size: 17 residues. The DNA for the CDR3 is TGCGCCAGCAGCCAAGCTTCTTATGTAAGGGGGCCGGGTGAGCAGTTCTTC. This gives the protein CASSQASYVRGPGEQFF.